This paragraph reports one T cell receptor (beta chain). This clonotype was seen only a few times. The clone's antigen remains unknown. No per-base quality is available; no much larger clone lies one base away. From a lookup of the germline V gene, CDR1 and CDR2 are SQVTM and ANQGSEA. Taken from cysteine to phenylalanine, the CDR3 has 15 residues. The retained sequence is limited to the CDR3, 45 bases, with the frame set at the first base. Trimming removed 5 bases from V and 2 bases from J, leaving 17 bases between the germline ends. This sample was taken from a study of T cells after yellow fever vaccination (dated by TCRdb to the late 2010s). General notes on the study: The SMART-Seq v4 Ultra Low Input RNA kit was used to prepare libraries from fractions with low cell numbers. Two healthy male donors, one aged 18 to 29 and one aged 30 to 40 years, made up the cohort. Blood was collected at multiple timepoints before and after primary and secondary immunization, and bulk PBMC replicates and cell subsets were isolated. To follow T-cell clones before and after primary and booster YFV17D yellow fever vaccination, bulk TCR alpha and beta repertoires were sequenced over time. What the work shows at the level of the full study, not this receptor alone: Computational filtering was required because FACS-sorted repertoires could contain abundant contaminating clonotypes from the bulk population. A small share of clonotypes was detected in both CD4 and CD8 compartments, with the overlap likely arising from convergent recombination. The secondary T-cell response was weaker than the primary response but faster, peaking on day 5 instead of day 15. Because only two donors were included in the study, the extent to which the findings can be generalized is limited. After the booster, most clones that had expanded after primary vaccination were detected again (around 97% of CD4 and more than 80% of CD8), suggesting broad maintenance of memory.

Synthesis of TCR cDNA relied on 5'RACE template switching, a step that introduced a universal primer site along with unique molecular identifiers. Priming for cDNA synthesis came from both the TCR alpha and TCR beta constant segments. Library amplification used two PCR steps, and the second PCR step added sample barcodes and sequencing adapters. Sequencing of the libraries was done on either Illumina HiSeq 2500 (2x100 bp) or NovaSeq (2x150 bp). In the original analysis: Demultiplexing of reads and collapsing into UMI consensus sequences were performed with MIGEC, and V(D)J alignment was carried out with MiXCR. Clonotypes responding to the vaccine were identified with edgeR on replicate PBMC samples, with the criteria of FDR below 0.01 and a log2 fold change above 5 up to day 15. Bulk clonotypes were assigned CD4 or CD8 identity according to which sequenced CD4 or CD8 repertoire held them at higher abundance. In TCRdb, the public reads were trimmed at Q25 with fastp and aligned with MiXCR, with productive beta chains retained. Here each entry gathers all rows of one CDR3 protein and keeps the most common genes and DNA. The V and J calls were determined by TCRdb, not by the authors. The sample yields roughly 500,000 distinct CDR3 sequences; about a fifth were counted once. In total, the top ten clones hold over 11% of the sample.

Reading the label with the study, this specimen's treatment or condition is: live attenuated yellow fever vaccine strain. Two biological replicates of bulk PBMCs were collected at each blood-draw timepoint. PBMCs were isolated from peripheral blood using a standard Ficoll-Paque protocol. TriZol was used to extract RNA from bulk PBMCs, from CD4 and CD8 fractions, and from dextramer-positive and dextramer-negative fractions. The specimen comprised PBMCs, sampled 15 days after the yellow fever booster vaccination. The receptor was derived from a man younger than 45 who received the YFV17D yellow fever vaccine. The chain is assembled from TRBV29-1 and TRBJ2-3; perhaps TRBD2 is the D gene, with 7 bases matching. The DNA sequence follows: TGCAGCGTTAAAACAGGGACTACCACCACAGATACGCAGTATTTT. Its product reads: CSVKTGTTTTDTQYF.